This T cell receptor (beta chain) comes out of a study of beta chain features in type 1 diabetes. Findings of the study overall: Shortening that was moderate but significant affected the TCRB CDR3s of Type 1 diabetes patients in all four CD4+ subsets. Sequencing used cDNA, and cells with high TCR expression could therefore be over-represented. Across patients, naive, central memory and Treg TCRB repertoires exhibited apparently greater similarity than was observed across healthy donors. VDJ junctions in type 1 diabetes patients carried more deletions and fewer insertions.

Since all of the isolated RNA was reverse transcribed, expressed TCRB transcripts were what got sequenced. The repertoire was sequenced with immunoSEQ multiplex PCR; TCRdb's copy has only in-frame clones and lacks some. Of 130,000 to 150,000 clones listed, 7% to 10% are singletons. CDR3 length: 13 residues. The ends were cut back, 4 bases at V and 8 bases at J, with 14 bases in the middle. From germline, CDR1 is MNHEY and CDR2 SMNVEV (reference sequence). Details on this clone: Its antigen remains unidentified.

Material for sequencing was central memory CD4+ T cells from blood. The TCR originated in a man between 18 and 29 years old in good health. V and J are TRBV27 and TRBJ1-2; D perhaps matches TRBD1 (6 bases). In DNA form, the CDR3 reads TGTGCCAGCAGTTCCAACAGGGACCGCGGCTACACCTTC. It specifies CASSSNRDRGYTF.